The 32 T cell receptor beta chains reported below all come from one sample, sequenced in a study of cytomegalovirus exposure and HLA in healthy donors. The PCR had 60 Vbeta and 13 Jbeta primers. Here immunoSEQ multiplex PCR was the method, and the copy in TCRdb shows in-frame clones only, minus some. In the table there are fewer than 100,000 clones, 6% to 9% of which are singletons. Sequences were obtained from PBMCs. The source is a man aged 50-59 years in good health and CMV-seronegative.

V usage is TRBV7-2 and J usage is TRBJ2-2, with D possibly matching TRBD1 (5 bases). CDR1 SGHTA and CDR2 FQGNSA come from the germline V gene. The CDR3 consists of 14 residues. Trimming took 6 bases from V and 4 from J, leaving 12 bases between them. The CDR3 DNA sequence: TGTGCCAGCAGACTCGACAGCAGCACCGGGGAGCTGTTTTTT. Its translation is CASRLDSSTGELFF. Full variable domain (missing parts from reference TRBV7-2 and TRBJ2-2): GAGVSQSPSNKVTEKGKDVELRCDPISGHTALYWYRQSLGQGLEFLIYFQGNSAPDKSGLPSDRFSAERTGGSVSTLTIQRTQQEDSAVYLCASRLDSSTGELFFGEGSRLTVL.

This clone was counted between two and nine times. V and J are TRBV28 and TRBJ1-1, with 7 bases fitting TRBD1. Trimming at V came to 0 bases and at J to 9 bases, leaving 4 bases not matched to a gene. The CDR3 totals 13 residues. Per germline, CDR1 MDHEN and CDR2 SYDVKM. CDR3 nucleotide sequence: TGTGCCAGCAGTTTATGGGGACAGTTGAAAGCTTTCTTT. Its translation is CASSLWGQLKAFF.

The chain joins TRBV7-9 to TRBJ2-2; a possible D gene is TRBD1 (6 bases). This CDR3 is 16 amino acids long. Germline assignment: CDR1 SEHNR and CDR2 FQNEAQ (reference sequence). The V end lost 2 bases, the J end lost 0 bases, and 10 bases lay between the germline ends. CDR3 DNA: TGTGCCAGCAGCTTACTCGGACAGACGAACACCGGGGAGCTGTTTTTT. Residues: CASSLLGQTNTGELFF.

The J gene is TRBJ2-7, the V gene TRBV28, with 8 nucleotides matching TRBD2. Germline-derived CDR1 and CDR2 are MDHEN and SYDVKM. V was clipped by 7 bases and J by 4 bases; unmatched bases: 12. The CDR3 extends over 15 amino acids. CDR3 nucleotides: TGTGCCAGCACCTCCCCCAGCGGGAGTTTGTACGAGCAGTACTTC. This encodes CASTSPSGSLYEQYF. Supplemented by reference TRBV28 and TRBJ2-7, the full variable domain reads DVKVTQSSRYLVKRTGEKVFLECVQDMDHENMFWYRQDPGLGLRLIYFSYDVKMKEKGDIPEGYSVSREKKERFSLILESASTNQTSMYLCASTSPSGSLYEQYFGPGTRLTVT.

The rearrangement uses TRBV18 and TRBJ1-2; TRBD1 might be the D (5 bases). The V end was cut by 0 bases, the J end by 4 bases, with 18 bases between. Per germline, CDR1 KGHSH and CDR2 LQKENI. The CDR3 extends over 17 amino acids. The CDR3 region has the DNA TGTGCCAGCTCACCACCTCGGGGGATCGGGGTAGTCTATGGCTACACCTTC. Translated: CASSPPRGIGVVYGYTF.

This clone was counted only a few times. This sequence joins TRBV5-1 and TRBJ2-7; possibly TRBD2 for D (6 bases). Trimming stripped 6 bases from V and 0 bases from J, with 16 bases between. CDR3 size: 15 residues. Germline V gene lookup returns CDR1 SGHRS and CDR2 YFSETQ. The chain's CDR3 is CASNAGTYNSYEQYF. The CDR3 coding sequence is TGCGCCAGCAACGCCGGGACTTATAACTCCTACGAGCAGTACTTC.

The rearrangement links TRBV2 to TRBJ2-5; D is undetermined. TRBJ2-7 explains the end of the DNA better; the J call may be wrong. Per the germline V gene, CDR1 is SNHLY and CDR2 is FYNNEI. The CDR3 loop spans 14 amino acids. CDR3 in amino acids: CASSEKLSSYEQYF. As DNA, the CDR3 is TGTGCCAGCAGTGAGAAACTTAGCTCCTACGAGCAGTACTTC.

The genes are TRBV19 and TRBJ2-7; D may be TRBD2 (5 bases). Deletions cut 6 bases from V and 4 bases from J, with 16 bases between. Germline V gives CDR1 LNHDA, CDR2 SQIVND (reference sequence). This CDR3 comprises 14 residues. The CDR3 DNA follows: TGTGCCAGTAGCAGGTCGAGGGCGGTGTACGAGCAGTACTTC. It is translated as CASSRSRAVYEQYF.

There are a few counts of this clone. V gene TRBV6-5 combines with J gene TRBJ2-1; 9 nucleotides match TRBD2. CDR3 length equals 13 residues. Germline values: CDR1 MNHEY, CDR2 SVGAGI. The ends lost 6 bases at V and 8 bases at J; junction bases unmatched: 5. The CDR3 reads CASRDSGSYEQFF. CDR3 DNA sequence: TGTGCCAGCAGAGATAGCGGGAGTTATGAGCAGTTCTTC.

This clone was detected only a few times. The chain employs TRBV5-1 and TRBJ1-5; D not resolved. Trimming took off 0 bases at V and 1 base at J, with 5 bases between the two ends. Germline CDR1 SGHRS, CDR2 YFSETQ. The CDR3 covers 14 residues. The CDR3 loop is CASSLDSSNQPQHF. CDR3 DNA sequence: TGCGCCAGCAGCTTGGACAGCAGCAATCAGCCCCAGCATTTT. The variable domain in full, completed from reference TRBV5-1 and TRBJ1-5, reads KAGVTQTPRYLIKTRGQQVTLSCSPISGHRSVSWYQQTPGQGLQFLFEYFSETQRNKGNFPGRFSGRQFSNSRSEMNVSTLELGDSALYLCASSLDSSNQPQHFGDGTRLSIL.

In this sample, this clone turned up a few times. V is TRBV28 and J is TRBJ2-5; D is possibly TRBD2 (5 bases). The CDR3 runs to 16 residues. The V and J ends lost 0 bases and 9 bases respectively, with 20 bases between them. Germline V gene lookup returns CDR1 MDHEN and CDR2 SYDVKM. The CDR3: CASSLWSRDGDRAQYF. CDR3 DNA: TGTGCCAGCAGTTTATGGAGCCGAGACGGGGATAGGGCCCAGTACTTC.

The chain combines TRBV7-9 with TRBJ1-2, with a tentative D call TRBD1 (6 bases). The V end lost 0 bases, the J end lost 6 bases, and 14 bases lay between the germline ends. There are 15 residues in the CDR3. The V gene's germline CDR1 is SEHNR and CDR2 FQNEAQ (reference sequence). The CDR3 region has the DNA TGTGCCAGCAGCTTAGCGGGGGCCAATGTCGATGGCTACACCTTC. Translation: CASSLAGANVDGYTF.

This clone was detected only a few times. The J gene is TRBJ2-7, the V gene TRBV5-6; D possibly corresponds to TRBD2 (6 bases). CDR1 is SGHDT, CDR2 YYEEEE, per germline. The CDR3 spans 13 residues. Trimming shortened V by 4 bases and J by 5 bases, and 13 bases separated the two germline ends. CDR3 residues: CASSRTGVDEQYF. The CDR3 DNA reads TGTGCCAGCAGCCGCACGGGAGTCGACGAGCAGTACTTC. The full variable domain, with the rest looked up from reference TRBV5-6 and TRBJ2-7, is DAGVTQSPTHLIKTRGQQVTLRCSPKSGHDTVSWYQQALGQGPQFIFQYYEEEERQRGNFPDRFSGHQFPNYSSELNVNALLLGDSALYLCASSRTGVDEQYFGPGTRLTVT.

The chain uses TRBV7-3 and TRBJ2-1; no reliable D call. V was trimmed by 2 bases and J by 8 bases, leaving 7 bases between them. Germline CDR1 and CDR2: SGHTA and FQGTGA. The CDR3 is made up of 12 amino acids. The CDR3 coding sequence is TGTGCCAGCAGCTTACGGTCTGATGAGCAGTTCTTC. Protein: CASSLRSDEQFF.

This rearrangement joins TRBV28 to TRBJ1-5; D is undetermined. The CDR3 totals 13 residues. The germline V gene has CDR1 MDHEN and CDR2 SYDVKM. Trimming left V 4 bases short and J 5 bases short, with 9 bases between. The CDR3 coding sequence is TGTGCCAGCAGTTGGGTAGGAGATCAGCCCCAGCATTTT. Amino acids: CASSWVGDQPQHF.

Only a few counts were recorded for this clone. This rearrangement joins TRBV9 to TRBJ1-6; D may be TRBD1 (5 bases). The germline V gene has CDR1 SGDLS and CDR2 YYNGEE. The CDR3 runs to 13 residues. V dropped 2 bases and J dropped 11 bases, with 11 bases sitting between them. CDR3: CASSVLGEAPLHF. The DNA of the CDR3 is TGTGCCAGCAGCGTGTTAGGGGAGGCACCCCTCCACTTT.

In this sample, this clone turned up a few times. CDR3 in amino acids: CASSVAGGKGDTQYF. The CDR3 nucleotides are TGTGCCAGCAGCGTGGCGGGGGGTAAGGGGGATACGCAGTATTTT. This chain links TRBV5-4 with TRBJ2-3; TRBD2 matches 8 bases. This CDR3 has 15 residues. Germline values: CDR1 SGHNT, CDR2 YYREEE (reference sequence). The V gene end was trimmed by 4 bases and the J gene end by 6 bases; junction bases not matched to a gene: 10.

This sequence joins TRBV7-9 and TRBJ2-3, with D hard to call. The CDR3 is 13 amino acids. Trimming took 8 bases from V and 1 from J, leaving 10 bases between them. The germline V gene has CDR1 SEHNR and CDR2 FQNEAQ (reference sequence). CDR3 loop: CASGDRGTDTQYF. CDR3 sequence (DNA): TGTGCCAGCGGAGACCGGGGCACAGATACGCAGTATTTT.

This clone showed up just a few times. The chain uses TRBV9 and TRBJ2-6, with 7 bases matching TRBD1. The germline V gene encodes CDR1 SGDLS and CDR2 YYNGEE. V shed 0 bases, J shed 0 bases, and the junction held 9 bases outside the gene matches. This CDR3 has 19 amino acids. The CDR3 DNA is TGTGCCAGCAGCGTAGCTCGGACAGGTCCTTCCTCTGGGGCCAACGTCCTGACTTTC. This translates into CASSVARTGPSSGANVLTF. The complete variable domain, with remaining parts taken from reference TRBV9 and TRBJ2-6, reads DSGVTQTPKHLITATGQRVTLRCSPRSGDLSVYWYQQSLDQGLQFLIQYYNGEERAKGNILERFSAQQFPDLHSELNLSSLELGDSALYFCASSVARTGPSSGANVLTFGAGSRLTVL.

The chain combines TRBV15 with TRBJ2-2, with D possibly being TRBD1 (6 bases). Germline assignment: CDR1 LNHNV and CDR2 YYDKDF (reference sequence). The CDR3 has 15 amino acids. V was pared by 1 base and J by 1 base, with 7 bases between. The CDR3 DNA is TGTGCCACCAGCAGAGCGACAGGGAACACCGGGGAGCTGTTTTTT. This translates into CATSRATGNTGELFF.

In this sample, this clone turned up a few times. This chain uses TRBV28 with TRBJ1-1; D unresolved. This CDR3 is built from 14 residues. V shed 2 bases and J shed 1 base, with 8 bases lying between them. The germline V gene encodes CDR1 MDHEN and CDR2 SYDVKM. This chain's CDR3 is CASSLTRGNTEAFF. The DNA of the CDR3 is TGTGCCAGCAGTTTAACACGGGGGAACACTGAAGCTTTCTTT.

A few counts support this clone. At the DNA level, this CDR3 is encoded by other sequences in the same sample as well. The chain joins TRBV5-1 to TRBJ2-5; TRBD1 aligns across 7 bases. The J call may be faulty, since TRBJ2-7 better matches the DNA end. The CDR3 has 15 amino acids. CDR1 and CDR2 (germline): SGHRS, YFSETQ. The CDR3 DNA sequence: TGCGCCAGCAGCTTGGGGGGGACAGACTCCTACGAGCAGTACTTC. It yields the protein CASSLGGTDSYEQYF.

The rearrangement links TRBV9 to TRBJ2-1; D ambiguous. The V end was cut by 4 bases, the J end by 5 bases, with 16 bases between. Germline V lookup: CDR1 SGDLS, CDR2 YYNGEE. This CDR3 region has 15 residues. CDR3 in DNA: TGTGCCAGCAGCCCCATGATACGTCGGGACAATGAGCAGTTCTTC. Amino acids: CASSPMIRRDNEQFF. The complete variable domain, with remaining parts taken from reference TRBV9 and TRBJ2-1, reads DSGVTQTPKHLITATGQRVTLRCSPRSGDLSVYWYQQSLDQGLQFLIQYYNGEERAKGNILERFSAQQFPDLHSELNLSSLELGDSALYFCASSPMIRRDNEQFFGPGTRLTVL.

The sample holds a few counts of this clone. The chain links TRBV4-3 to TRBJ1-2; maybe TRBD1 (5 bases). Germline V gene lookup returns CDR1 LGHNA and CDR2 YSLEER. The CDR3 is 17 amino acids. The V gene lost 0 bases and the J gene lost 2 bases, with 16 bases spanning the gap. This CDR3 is CASSQEYRGVRNYGYTF. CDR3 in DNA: TGCGCCAGCAGCCAAGAATATCGGGGGGTGAGGAACTATGGCTACACCTTC.

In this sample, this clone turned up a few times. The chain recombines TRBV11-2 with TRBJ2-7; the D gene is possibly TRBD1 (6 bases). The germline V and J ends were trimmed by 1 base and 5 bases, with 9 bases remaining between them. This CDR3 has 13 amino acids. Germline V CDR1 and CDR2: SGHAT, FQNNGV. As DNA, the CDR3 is TGTGCCAGCAGCTTAGTCAGGGGCCACGAGCAGTACTTC. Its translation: CASSLVRGHEQYF.

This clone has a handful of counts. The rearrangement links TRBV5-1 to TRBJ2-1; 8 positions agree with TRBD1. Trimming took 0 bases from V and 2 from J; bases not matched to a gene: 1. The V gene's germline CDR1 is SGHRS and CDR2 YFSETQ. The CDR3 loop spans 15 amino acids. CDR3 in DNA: TGCGCCAGCAGCTTGGAGACAGGGGCCTACAATGAGCAGTTCTTC. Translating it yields CASSLETGAYNEQFF.

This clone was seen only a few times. CDR3 sequence (DNA): TGTGCCAGCAGCTTAATGGGAAGGGGGACTGGGGCCAACGTCCTGACTTTC. Encoded protein: CASSLMGRGTGANVLTF. V and J are TRBV7-3 and TRBJ2-6, with D possibly matching TRBD1 (6 bases). The V and J ends lost 1 base and 2 bases respectively, with 12 bases between them. This CDR3 has 17 residues. Germline values: CDR1 SGHTA, CDR2 FQGTGA.

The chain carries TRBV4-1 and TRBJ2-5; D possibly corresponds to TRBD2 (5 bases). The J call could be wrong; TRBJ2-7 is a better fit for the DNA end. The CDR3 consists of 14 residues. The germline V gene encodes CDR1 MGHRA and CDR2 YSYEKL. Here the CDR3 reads CASSQEEGPYEQYF. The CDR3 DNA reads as TGCGCCAGCAGCCAAGAAGAGGGTCCCTACGAGCAGTACTTC.

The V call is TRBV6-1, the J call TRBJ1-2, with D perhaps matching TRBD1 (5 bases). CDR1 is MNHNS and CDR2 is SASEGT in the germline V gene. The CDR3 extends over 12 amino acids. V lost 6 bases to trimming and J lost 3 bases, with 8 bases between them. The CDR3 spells CASSAGDYGYTF. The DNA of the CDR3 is TGTGCCAGCAGCGCGGGGGACTATGGCTACACCTTC.

CDR3 protein: CASRIQGGVEQYF. CDR3 coding DNA: TGCGCCAGCAGAATTCAGGGAGGGGTGGAGCAGTACTTC. This rearrangement joins TRBV5-1 to TRBJ2-7, with 7 bases fitting TRBD2. Per germline, CDR1 SGHRS and CDR2 YFSETQ. V dropped 5 bases and J dropped 7; count of bases not matched to a gene: 9. This CDR3 is built from 13 residues.

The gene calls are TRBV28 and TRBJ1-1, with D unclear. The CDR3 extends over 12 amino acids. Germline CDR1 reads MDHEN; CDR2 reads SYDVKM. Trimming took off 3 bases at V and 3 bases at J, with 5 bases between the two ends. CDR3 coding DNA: TGTGCCAGCAGTTTGTATGACACTGAAGCTTTCTTT. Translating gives CASSLYDTEAFF.

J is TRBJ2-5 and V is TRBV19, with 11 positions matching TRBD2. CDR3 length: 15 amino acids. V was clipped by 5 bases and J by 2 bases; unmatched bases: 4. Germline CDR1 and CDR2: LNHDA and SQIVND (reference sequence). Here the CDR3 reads CASSSGLAAQETQYF. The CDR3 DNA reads TGTGCCAGTAGTTCGGGACTAGCGGCTCAAGAGACCCAGTACTTC.